This T cell receptor beta chain was found in a study of molecular identifiers for immune sequencing clone quantification. This clonotype was seen many times. The junction and the germline gene differ at one end; a read error may be behind it. TCRdb independently ran MiXCR on the PCR reads; one entry per CDR3 protein. Of roughly 630,000 distinct CDR3 sequences in the sample, roughly 23% are singletons; the top ten hold about 0.73%. CDR1 and CDR2 from the germline V gene are MNHEY and SVGEGT. The CDR3 runs to 15 residues. Sorting defined naive CD8 T cells as CD8+CD4-CCR7+CD45RA+. The sequence derives from a human donor in good health. Some libraries in this study had Jurkat cell RNA spiked in. The rearrangement joins TRBV6-2 or TRBV6-3 to TRBJ2-7; 9 nucleotides match TRBD2. The sequenced sample consisted of naive CD8+ T cells from blood, with Jurkat cell RNA spiked in. Subset reported: FACS-sorted CD8+CD4-CCR7+CD45RA+ naive T cells. The CDR3 DNA reads as TGTGCCAGCAGTTACACCGGGGCTAGCGGGGCCTACGGGCTCTTC. It encodes CASSYTGASGAYGLF.